The clone carrying this TCR beta chain was counted a few times. This sample was included in a study of patients and donors after allogeneic stem cell transplantation. The CDR3 covers 12 residues. CDR1 and CDR2 (germline): DFQATT, SNEGSKA (reference sequence). The germline V and J ends were trimmed by 3 bases and 6 bases, with 9 bases remaining between them. TCRdb processed the RT-PCR reads anew with MiXCR; each CDR3 protein has one entry. The data hold a few hundred thousand distinct CDR3 sequences, with 35% to 45% observed a single time. The source of this sequence is a human donor who was either an allogeneic HSCT recipient or a stem cell or donor lymphocyte infusion donor (not recorded which). It is not recorded whose cells these are; they may come from a transplant donor. The genes are TRBV20-1 and TRBJ1-5; D possibly corresponds to TRBD1 (6 bases). Sequencing input: blood, either unsorted or a sorted T cell fraction (not recorded which). The CDR3 DNA follows: TGCAGTGCTAGCAGGGGAAGTCAGCCCCAGCATTTT. Protein sequence: CSASRGSQPQHF.